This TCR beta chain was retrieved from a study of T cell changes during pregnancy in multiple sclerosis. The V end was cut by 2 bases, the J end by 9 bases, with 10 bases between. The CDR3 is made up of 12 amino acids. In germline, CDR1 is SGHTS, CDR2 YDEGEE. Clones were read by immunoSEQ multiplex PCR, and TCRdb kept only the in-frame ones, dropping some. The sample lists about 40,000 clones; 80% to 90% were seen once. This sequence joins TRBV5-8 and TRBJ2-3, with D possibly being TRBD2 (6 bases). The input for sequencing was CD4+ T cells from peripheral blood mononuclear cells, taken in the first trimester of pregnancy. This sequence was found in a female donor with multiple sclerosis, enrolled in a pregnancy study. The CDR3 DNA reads TGTGCCAGCAGCTTTTGGACTAACACGCAGTATTTT. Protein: CASSFWTNTQYF.